These 23 T cell receptor beta chains were sequenced from one sample in a study of T cell responses to AZD1222 COVID-19 vaccine. TCRdb keeps only in-frame clones here, not all; method: immunoSEQ multiplex PCR. The sample lists roughly 100,000 clones, almost 85% occurring once. The sequencing used peripheral blood, collected on day 0 of AZD1222 vaccination. The receptors originated from an adult in good health.

The V gene is TRBV10-3, the J gene TRBJ2-1; 8 bases are shared with TRBD2. The trim removed 6 bases at V and 8 bases at J, leaving 9 bases unmatched. The CDR3 is 14 amino acids. Looked up from germline, CDR1 is ENHRY and CDR2 is SYGVKD. This CDR3 reads CAIRGAGEGHEQFF. In DNA, the CDR3 is TGTGCCATCAGAGGAGCGGGAGAGGGGCATGAGCAGTTCTTC.

V is TRBV15 and J is TRBJ1-2; maybe TRBD1 (5 bases). The V end lost 4 bases, the J end lost 0 bases, and 9 bases lay between the germline ends. CDR1 and CDR2 (germline): LNHNV, YYDKDF (reference sequence). The CDR3 sequence is 14 residues long. The CDR3 loop is CATSTRDSNYGYTF. DNA of the CDR3: TGTGCCACCAGCACTCGGGACTCTAACTATGGCTACACCTTC.

This clone was seen only a few times. This chain joins TRBV28 and TRBJ1-2; no clear D. Germline CDR1 and CDR2: MDHEN and SYDVKM. The CDR3 sequence is 14 residues long. Trimming removed 2 bases from V and 7 bases from J, with 14 bases in between. The CDR3 protein is CASSLTLSLGGYTF. CDR3 DNA sequence: TGTGCCAGCAGTTTAACATTGAGTCTCGGTGGCTACACCTTC.

The V call is TRBV28, the J call TRBJ1-5; the D is unclear. Germline V gene sequence: CDR1 MDHEN, CDR2 SYDVKM. This CDR3 is built from 12 residues. Trimming removed 5 bases from V and 4 bases from J, with 6 bases in between. The CDR3 here is CASSTLNQPQHF. CDR3 DNA: TGTGCCAGCAGTACTCTAAATCAGCCCCAGCATTTT.

The genes are TRBV5-1 and TRBJ1-1, with 7 positions matching TRBD1. The germline V gene encodes CDR1 SGHRS and CDR2 YFSETQ. The length of the CDR3 is 15 residues. V dropped 5 bases and J dropped 1; count of bases not matched to a gene: 8. The CDR3 DNA is TGCGCCAGCAGACGCGGGGACAGCAGGAACACTGAAGCTTTCTTT. Translation: CASRRGDSRNTEAFF.

V and J are TRBV29-1 and TRBJ2-3, with D unresolved. V dropped 0 bases and J dropped 2 bases, with 12 bases sitting between them. Per the germline V gene, CDR1 is SQVTM and CDR2 is ANQGSEA. The CDR3 is 15 residues long. This CDR3 reads CSVEEGRRITDTQYF. The DNA of the CDR3 is TGCAGCGTTGAAGAAGGACGGCGGATCACAGATACGCAGTATTTT.

The V gene is TRBV27, the J gene TRBJ2-4; TRBD2 might be the D (5 bases). Germline V gene data show CDR1 as MNHEY and CDR2 as SMNVEV (reference sequence). V lost 3 bases and J lost 0, with 12 bases in between. This CDR3 region has 16 residues. CDR3: CASSFRSVLAKNIQYF. As DNA, the CDR3 is TGTGCCAGCAGTTTCCGTAGCGTACTAGCCAAAAACATTCAGTACTTC.

The V and J genes are TRBV3-1 (or the pseudogene TRBV3-2) and TRBJ2-3; 9 nucleotides agree with TRBD2. V shed 4 bases and J 1 base; nucleotides not matched to a gene: 6. Per germline, CDR1 LGHDT and CDR2 YNNKEL (reference sequence). The CDR3 spans 16 residues. The CDR3 bases are TGTGCCAGCAGCCCCTTTAGCGGGAGTGGCACAGATACGCAGTATTTT. Its translation is CASSPFSGSGTDTQYF.

The chain links TRBV19 to TRBJ2-3; D is undetermined. Between the trimmed V and J ends, which lost 4 bases and 8 bases, there was a span of 10 bases. Germline V lookup: CDR1 LNHDA, CDR2 SQIVND (reference sequence). The CDR3 covers 12 residues. CDR3 loop: CASSTSRLTQYF. DNA for the CDR3: TGTGCCAGTAGTACTTCAAGACTTACGCAGTATTTT.

This clone was seen just once. The chain couples TRBV18 to TRBJ1-1, with a possible D match to TRBD1 (6 bases). The CDR3 totals 16 residues. From germline, CDR1 is KGHSH and CDR2 LQKENI. V lost 0 bases to trimming and J lost 0 bases, with 11 bases between them. The CDR3 loop reads CASSPPGAGMNTEAFF. The CDR3 DNA sequence: TGTGCCAGCTCACCACCGGGGGCTGGAATGAACACTGAAGCTTTCTTT.

V and J are TRBV12-3 or TRBV12-4 and TRBJ2-1; D is unclear. CDR3 length: 13 residues. The ends were cut back, 7 bases at V and 10 bases at J, with 17 bases in the middle. The CDR3 loop is CASTPGQSSEQFF. DNA for the CDR3: TGTGCCAGCACCCCGGGCCAATCATCGGAGCAGTTCTTC.

The V call is TRBV18, the J call TRBJ1-2; TRBD1 aligns across 7 bases. Trimming at V came to 5 bases and at J to 4 bases, leaving 4 bases not matched to a gene. The CDR3 contains 13 residues. CDR1 is KGHSH, CDR2 LQKENI, per germline. The CDR3 nucleotides read TGTGCCAGCTCAGAGACAGGGTCCTATGGCTACACCTTC. Its protein product is CASSETGSYGYTF.

V usage is TRBV7-2 and J usage is TRBJ1-2, with TRBD1 identical over 7 bases. The CDR3 totals 13 residues. Germline V CDR1 and CDR2: SGHTA, FQGNSA. V lost 2 bases and J lost 8; bases outside the gene matches: 5. The CDR3 bases are TGTGCCAGCAGCTTACAGACAGGGATCGGCTACACCTTC. Residues: CASSLQTGIGYTF.

J is TRBJ2-5 and V is TRBV7-2, with 7 bases that match TRBD2. With 2 bases clipped from V and 4 bases from J, the junction kept 4 bases outside the gene matches. The CDR3 spans 14 residues. CDR1 and CDR2 (germline): SGHTA, FQGNSA. The CDR3 region has the DNA TGTGCCAGCAGCTTATCGAGCGGGGCAGAGACCCAGTACTTC. Residues: CASSLSSGAETQYF.

The genes are TRBV19 and TRBJ2-3; the match to TRBD2 covers 8 bases. This CDR3 region has 14 residues. J gave up 4 bases and V 6 bases, and 6 bases lay outside the gene matches. Germline V CDR1 and CDR2: LNHDA, SQIVND (reference sequence). CDR3 loop: CASRPGLVSDTQYF. As DNA, the CDR3 is TGTGCCAGTAGACCGGGACTAGTCTCAGATACGCAGTATTTT. The full variable domain, its missing parts supplied by reference TRBV19 and TRBJ2-3, is DGGITQSPKYLFRKEGQNVTLSCEQNLNHDAMYWYRQDPGQGLRLIYYSQIVNDFQKGDIAEGYSVSREKKESFPLTVTSAQKNPTAFYLCASRPGLVSDTQYFGPGTRLTVL.

The chain uses TRBV27 and TRBJ1-5; 8 nucleotides agree with TRBD1. The CDR3 runs 13 residues. Trimming removed 10 bases from V and 5 bases from J; junction bases left unmatched: 7. Germline loops: CDR1 MNHEY, CDR2 SMNVEV (reference sequence). Written as DNA, the CDR3 is TGTGCCACCGCGGACAGGGAGGATCAGCCCCAGCATTTT. Translated: CATADREDQPQHF.

The chain uses TRBV28 and TRBJ1-6; 9 positions match TRBD1. V shed 6 bases, J shed 13 bases, and the junction held 10 bases outside the gene matches. The CDR3 has 14 residues. Germline V gene lookup returns CDR1 MDHEN and CDR2 SYDVKM. The CDR3 region has the DNA TGTGCCAGCAGCTACCGGACAGGGGAGTTCCCCCTCCACTTT. This sequence encodes CASSYRTGEFPLHF.

V is TRBV5-1 and J is TRBJ2-2; 13 positions agree with TRBD2. V shed 4 bases and J 5 bases; nucleotides not matched to a gene: 5. This CDR3 has 16 amino acids. Germline loops: CDR1 SGHRS, CDR2 YFSETQ. The CDR3 loop reads CASSPLGLAGTGELFF. The DNA for the CDR3 is TGCGCCAGCAGCCCCCTGGGACTAGCGGGGACCGGGGAGCTGTTTTTT.

The chain recombines TRBV7-3 with TRBJ2-1, with D maybe TRBD2 (6 bases). Germline V gives CDR1 SGHTA, CDR2 FQGTGA. Trimming removed 2 bases at V and 10 bases at J, with 21 bases between. The length of the CDR3 is 16 residues. DNA for the CDR3: TGTGCCAGCAGCTTAGGGGCGGGACGATTATCCCAGGAGCAGTTCTTC. It encodes CASSLGAGRLSQEQFF.

The chain combines TRBV29-1 with TRBJ2-6, with D hard to call. V lost 7 bases and J 4 bases, leaving 8 bases between the germline ends. CDR1 SQVTM and CDR2 ANQGSEA come from the germline V gene. This CDR3 contains 12 residues. The CDR3, as DNA: TGCAGCGCCTACACCGGGGCCAACGTCCTGACTTTC. Its protein is CSAYTGANVLTF.

V is TRBV2 and J is TRBJ1-6, with D perhaps matching TRBD1 (5 bases). The CDR3 totals 13 residues. Germline V gene data show CDR1 as SNHLY and CDR2 as FYNNEI. The ends were cut back, 8 bases at V and 3 bases at J, with 8 bases in the middle. This CDR3 is CASGTDYNSPLHF. CDR3 bases: TGTGCCAGCGGGACGGACTATAATTCACCCCTCCACTTT. Full variable domain (outside the CDR3, taken from reference TRBV2 and TRBJ1-6): EPEVTQTPSHQVTQMGQEVILRCVPISNHLYFYWYRQILGQKVEFLVSFYNNEISEKSEIFDDQFSVERPDGSNFTLKIRSTKLEDSAMYFCASGTDYNSPLHFGNGTRLTVT.

The gene calls are TRBV27 and TRBJ2-7; TRBD2 aligns across 10 bases. V lost 2 bases and J lost 0; bases outside the gene matches: 7. The CDR3 is made up of 17 amino acids. The germline V gene encodes CDR1 MNHEY and CDR2 SMNVEV (reference sequence). The CDR3: CASSLPRLAGRSYEQYF. The DNA for the CDR3 is TGTGCCAGCAGTTTACCCCGACTAGCGGGCCGCTCCTACGAGCAGTACTTC.

This clone was observed a few times. V usage is TRBV28 and J usage is TRBJ1-2; D is undetermined. V was trimmed by 2 bases and J by 2 bases, leaving 6 bases between them. This CDR3 comprises 13 residues. CDR1 is MDHEN and CDR2 is SYDVKM in the germline V gene. The CDR3 reads CASSLRENYGYTF. The CDR3 coding sequence is TGTGCCAGCAGTTTACGGGAAAACTATGGCTACACCTTC.